Presented here are 2 T cell receptor beta chains from one specimen sequenced in a study of early T cells in non-severe SARS-CoV-2 infection. TCRdb used MiXCR to reprocess the 5' RACE reads, holding one entry per CDR3 protein. In the table there are roughly 20,000 distinct CDR3 sequences, about 5% of which are singletons. Input material: whole blood. Receptor source: an adult who was a healthcare worker with PCR-confirmed SARS-CoV-2 infection or an uninfected control (not recorded which).

This clonotype occurred many times. This sequence joins TRBV25-1 and TRBJ1-5, with D hard to call. The germline V and J ends were trimmed by 5 bases and 3 bases, with 14 bases remaining between them. Germline V gene sequence: CDR1 MGHDK, CDR2 SYGVNS. The CDR3 spans 15 residues. This CDR3 is CASSPRGSPNQPQHF. In DNA form, the CDR3 reads TGTGCCAGCAGTCCCAGAGGGAGTCCCAATCAGCCCCAGCATTTT.

This clonotype was counted at least ten times. The chain carries TRBV6-5 and TRBJ1-2; D unresolved. The CDR3 covers 17 residues. The V end lost 0 bases, the J end lost 2 bases, and 16 bases lay between the germline ends. From germline, CDR1 is MNHEY and CDR2 SVGAGI. The CDR3: CASSYSFWNGGNYGYTF. In DNA, the CDR3 is TGTGCCAGCAGTTACTCATTCTGGAACGGCGGGAACTATGGCTACACCTTC.